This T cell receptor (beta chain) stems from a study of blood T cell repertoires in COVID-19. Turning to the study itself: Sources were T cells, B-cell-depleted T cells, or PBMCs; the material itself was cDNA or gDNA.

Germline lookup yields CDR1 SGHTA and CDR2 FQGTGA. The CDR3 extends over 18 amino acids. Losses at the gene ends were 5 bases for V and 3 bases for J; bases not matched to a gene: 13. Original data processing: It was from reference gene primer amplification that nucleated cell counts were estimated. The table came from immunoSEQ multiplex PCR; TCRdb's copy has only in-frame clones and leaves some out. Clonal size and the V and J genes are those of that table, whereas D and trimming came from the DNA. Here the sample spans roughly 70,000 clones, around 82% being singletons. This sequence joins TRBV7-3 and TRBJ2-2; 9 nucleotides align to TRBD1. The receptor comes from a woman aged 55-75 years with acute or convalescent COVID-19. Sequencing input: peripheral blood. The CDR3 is CASSGPPGQGSHTGELFF. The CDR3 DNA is TGTGCCAGCAGCGGACCACCGGGACAGGGATCCCACACCGGGGAGCTGTTTTTT.